These T cell receptor beta chains were read from a single sample in a study of T cells in Graves' hyperthyroidism and ophthalmopathy. TCRdb itself ran the multiplex PCR reads through MiXCR, one entry per CDR3 protein. The table shows hundreds of thousands of distinct CDR3 sequences, with roughly 14% occurring only once. The sequencing sample was made of blood. These receptors came from a woman aged 40 to 50 with Graves' ophthalmopathy. CDR3s leave out the opening cysteine and the closing phenylalanine or tryptophan.

TRBV20-1,SARVPGLAEETQY
TRBV10-1,ASSLEAF
TRBV28,ASSPSGRGLSGELF
TRBV15,ATSRGDRWNEQY
TRBV6-5,ASSRQRGGEQY
TRBV28,ASNLEPGQKTTNYGYT
TRBV6-2/TRBV6-3,ASSRGNYYGYT
TRBV12-3/TRBV12-4,ASSQQERELDGELF
TRBV7-2,ASSPGRADTGELF
TRBV14,ASSQAPGIPYEQY
TRBV6-5,ASSYSITSGETQY
TRBV7-2,ASSAGGVYEQY
TRBV11-1,ASSALAGGPYEQY
TRBV20-1,SARGQKYPMNTEAF
TRBV29-1,SVVSASGDQETQY
TRBV6-2/TRBV6-3,ASSATGTHEQY
TRBV28,ASSLGRGRAYEQY
TRBV3-1,ASSLLLTSGMRGGELF
TRBV28,ASSLNQGRQPQH
TRBV28,ASSWTDTEAF
TRBV7-2,ASSLSRARSSYEQY
TRBV9,ASSVADRAYEQY
TRBV18,ASSPPEGNQPQH
TRBV28,ASSSPPGLRNSGANVLT
TRBV28,ASSLVQGDYGYT
TRBV7-8,ASTLAVSGNTIY
TRBV9,ASSVDRSVNYGYT
TRBV10-3,AISETQGATGELF
TRBV7-2,ASSLSQGDGYT
TRBV6-5,ASSYASGTAFGYT
TRBV2,ASSDPTSGTSEQY
TRBV5-8,ASSLVRDHEQY
TRBV7-9,ASSSGTLAKNIQY
TRBV7-6,ASSLLAGGGELF
TRBV28,ASSFVVGTGVNTEAF
TRBV6-1,ASRRQVNQPQH
TRBV12-3/TRBV12-4,ASSFVTGTGKRKAYEQY